This T cell receptor beta chain was identified during a study of T cell repertoires in cytomegalovirus infection. Study-level information: Recently identified HLA-C-restricted CMV epitopes and well-studied HLA-B-restricted CMV epitopes were used by the study. CMV infection plus the matching HLA type was flagged by public TCR beta signatures. General study findings and limits: The response measured ex vivo was dominated by TCR beta clonotypes (HLA-C-restricted and CMV-specific). Cumulated frequencies of public TCR beta families served to identify carriers of CMV plus the relevant HLA.

This clonotype was counted between two and nine times. The antigen is undetermined. Via MiXCR, TCRdb re-called the reads, giving one row per CDR3 protein. The profile shows approximately 300,000 distinct CDR3 sequences, 25% to 30% of them singletons. This specimen was cultured PBMCs, taken from culture after CMV antigen stimulation. This receptor was identified in a human donor in good health (CMV status not recorded). Some clones in this sample may be carry-over from other donors' samples.

CDR3: CASSPTRGPPGELFF. The CDR3 bases are TGTGCCAGTAGTCCGACGAGAGGGCCCCCCGGGGAGCTGTTTTTT. The chain couples TRBV19 to TRBJ2-2; D is perhaps TRBD2 (5 bases). The CDR3 has 15 amino acids. The ends were cut back, 5 bases at V and 6 bases at J, with 16 bases in the middle. Germline V CDR1 and CDR2: LNHDA, SQIVND (reference sequence). The full variable domain, in which reference TRBV19 and TRBJ2-2 provide the parts outside the CDR3, is DGGITQSPKYLFRKEGQNVTLSCEQNLNHDAMYWYRQDPGQGLRLIYYSQIVNDFQKGDIAEGYSVSREKKESFPLTVTSAQKNPTAFYLCASSPTRGPPGELFFGEGSRLTVL.